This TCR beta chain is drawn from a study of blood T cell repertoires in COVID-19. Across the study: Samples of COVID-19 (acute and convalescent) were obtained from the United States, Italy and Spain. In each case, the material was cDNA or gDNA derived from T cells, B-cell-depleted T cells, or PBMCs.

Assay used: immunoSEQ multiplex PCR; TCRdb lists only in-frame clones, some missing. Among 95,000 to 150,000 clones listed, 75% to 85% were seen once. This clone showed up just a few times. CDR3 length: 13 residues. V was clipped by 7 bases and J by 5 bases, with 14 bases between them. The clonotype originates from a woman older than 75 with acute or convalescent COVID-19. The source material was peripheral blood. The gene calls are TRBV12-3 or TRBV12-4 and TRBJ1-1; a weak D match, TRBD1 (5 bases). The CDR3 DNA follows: TGTGCCAGCACCATCTACGGGGGAACTGAAGCTTTCTTT. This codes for CASTIYGGTEAFF.